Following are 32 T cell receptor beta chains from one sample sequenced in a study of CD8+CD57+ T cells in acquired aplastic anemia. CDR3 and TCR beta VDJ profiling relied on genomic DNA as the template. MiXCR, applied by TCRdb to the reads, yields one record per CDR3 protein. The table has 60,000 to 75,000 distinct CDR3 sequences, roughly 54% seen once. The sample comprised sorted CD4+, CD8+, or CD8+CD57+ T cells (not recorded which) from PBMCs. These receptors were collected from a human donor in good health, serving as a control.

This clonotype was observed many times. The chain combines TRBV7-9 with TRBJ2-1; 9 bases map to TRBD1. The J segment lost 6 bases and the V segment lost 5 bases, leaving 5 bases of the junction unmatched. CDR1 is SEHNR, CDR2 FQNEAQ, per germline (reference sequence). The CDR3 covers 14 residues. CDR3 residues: CASSTGTGRNEQFF. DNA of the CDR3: TGTGCCAGCAGCACCGGGACAGGGCGCAATGAGCAGTTCTTC.

The CDR3 DNA reads TGTGCCACCAGTGATTTTAGCGGGAGGACCCCCTACGAGCAGTACTTC. Translation gives CATSDFSGRTPYEQYF. The rearrangement joins TRBV24-1 to TRBJ2-7; TRBD2 aligns across 10 bases. This CDR3 spans 16 amino acids. V lost 1 base, J lost 2 bases, and 4 bases stayed unmatched. Germline CDR1 is KGHDR and CDR2 is SFDVKD.

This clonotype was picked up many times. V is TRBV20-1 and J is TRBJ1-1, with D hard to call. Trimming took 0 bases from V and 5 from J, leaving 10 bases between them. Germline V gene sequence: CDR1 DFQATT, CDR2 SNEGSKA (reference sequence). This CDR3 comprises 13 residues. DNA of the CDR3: TGCAGTGCTAGAGATGGGATCCGGACTGAAGCTTTCTTT. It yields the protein CSARDGIRTEAFF.

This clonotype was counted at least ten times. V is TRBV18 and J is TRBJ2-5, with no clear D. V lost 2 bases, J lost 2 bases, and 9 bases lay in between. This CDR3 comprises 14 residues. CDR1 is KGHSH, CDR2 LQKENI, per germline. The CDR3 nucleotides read TGTGCCAGCTCACCAAAAGCGTCGCAAGAGACCCAGTACTTC. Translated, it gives CASSPKASQETQYF. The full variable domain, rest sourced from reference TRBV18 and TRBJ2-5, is NAGVMQNPRHLVRRRGQEARLRCSPMKGHSHVYWYRQLPEEGLKFMVYLQKENIIDESGMPKERFSAEFPKEGPSILRIQQVVRGDSAAYFCASSPKASQETQYFGPGTRLLVL.

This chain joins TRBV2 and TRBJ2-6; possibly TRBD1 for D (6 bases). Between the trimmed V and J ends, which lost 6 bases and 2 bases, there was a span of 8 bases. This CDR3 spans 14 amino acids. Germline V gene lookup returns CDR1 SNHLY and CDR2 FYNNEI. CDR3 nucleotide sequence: TGTGCCAGCAGGGGGGCTGCTGGGGCCAACGTCCTGACTTTC. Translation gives CASRGAAGANVLTF. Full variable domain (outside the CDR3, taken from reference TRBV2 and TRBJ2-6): EPEVTQTPSHQVTQMGQEVILRCVPISNHLYFYWYRQILGQKVEFLVSFYNNEISEKSEIFDDQFSVERPDGSNFTLKIRSTKLEDSAMYFCASRGAAGANVLTFGAGSRLTVL.

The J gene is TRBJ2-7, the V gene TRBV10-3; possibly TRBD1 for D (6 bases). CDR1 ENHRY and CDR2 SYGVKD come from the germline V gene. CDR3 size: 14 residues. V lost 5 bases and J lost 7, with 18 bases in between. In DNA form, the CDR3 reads TGTGCCATCAGTAACGAGGACAGCTTTAATGAGCAGTACTTC. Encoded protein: CAISNEDSFNEQYF.

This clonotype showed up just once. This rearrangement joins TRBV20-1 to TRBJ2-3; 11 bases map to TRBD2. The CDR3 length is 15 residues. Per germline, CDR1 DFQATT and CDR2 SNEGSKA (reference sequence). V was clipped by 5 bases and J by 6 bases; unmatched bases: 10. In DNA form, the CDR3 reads TGCAGTGCTTCCTCGACTAGCGGGGTGGGGGATACGCAGTATTTT. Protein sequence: CSASSTSGVGDTQYF.

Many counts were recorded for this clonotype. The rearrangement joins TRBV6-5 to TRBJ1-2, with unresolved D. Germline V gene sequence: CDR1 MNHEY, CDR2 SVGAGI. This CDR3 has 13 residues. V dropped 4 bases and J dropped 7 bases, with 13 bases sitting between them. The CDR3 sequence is CASSWARRGGYTF. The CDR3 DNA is TGTGCCAGCAGTTGGGCCAGAAGAGGTGGCTACACCTTC.

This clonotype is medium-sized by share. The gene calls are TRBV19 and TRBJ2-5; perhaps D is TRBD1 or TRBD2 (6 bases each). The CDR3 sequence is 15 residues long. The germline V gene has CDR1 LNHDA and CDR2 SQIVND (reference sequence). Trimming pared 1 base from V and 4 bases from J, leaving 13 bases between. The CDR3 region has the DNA TGTGCCAGTAGTATAGCGGGAGTCAGGGGAGAGACCCAGTACTTC. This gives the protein CASSIAGVRGETQYF.

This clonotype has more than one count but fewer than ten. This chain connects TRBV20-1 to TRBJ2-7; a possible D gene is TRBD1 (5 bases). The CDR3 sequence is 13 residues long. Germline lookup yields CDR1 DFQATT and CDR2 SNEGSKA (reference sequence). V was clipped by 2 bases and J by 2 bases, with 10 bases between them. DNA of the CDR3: TGCAGTGCTAGATCTCAGGGTACCTACGAGCAGTACTTC. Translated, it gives CSARSQGTYEQYF.

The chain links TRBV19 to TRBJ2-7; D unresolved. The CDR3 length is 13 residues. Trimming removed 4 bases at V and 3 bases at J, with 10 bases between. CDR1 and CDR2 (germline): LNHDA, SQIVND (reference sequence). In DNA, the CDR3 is TGTGCCAGTAGTAGAGACGACCGCTACGAGCAGTACTTC. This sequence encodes CASSRDDRYEQYF.

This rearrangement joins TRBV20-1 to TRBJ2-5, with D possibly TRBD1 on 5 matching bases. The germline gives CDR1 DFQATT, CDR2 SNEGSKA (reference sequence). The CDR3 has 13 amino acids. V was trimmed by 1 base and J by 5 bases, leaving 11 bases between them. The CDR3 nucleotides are TGCAGTGCTAGAGTGGGGCCTCCGGAGACCCAGTACTTC. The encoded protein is CSARVGPPETQYF.

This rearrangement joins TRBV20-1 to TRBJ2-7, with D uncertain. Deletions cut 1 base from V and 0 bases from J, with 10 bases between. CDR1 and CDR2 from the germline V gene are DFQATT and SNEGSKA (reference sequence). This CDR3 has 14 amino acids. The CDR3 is CSARAGSLSYEQYF. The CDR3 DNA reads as TGCAGTGCTAGAGCCGGATCCCTCTCCTACGAGCAGTACTTC.

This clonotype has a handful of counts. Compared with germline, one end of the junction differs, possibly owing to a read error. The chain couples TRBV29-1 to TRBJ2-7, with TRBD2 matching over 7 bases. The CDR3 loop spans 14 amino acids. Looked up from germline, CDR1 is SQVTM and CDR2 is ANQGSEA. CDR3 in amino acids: CRVEGAGRSYEQYF. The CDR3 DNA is TGCAGAGTTGAGGGAGCGGGGCGCTCCTACGAGCAGTACTTC.

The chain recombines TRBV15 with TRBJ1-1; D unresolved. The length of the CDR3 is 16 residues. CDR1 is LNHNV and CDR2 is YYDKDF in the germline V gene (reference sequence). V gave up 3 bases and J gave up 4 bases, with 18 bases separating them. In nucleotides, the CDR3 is TGTGCCACCAGCAGCATAGGAACAAGAGATTCCACTGAAGCTTTCTTT. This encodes CATSSIGTRDSTEAFF.

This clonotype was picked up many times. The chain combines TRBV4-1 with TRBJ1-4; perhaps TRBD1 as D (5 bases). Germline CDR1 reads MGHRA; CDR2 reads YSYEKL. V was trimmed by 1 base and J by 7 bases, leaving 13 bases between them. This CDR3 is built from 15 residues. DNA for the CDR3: TGCGCCAGCAGCCAAGGGAGGGACGTATTTGAAAAACTGTTTTTT. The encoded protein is CASSQGRDVFEKLFF.

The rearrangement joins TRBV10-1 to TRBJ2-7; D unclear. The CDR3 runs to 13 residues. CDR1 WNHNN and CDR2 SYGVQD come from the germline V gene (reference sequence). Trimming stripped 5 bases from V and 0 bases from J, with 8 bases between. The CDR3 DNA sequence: TGCGCCAGCAGTAAGCAGAACTCCTACGAGCAGTACTTC. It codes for CASSKQNSYEQYF.

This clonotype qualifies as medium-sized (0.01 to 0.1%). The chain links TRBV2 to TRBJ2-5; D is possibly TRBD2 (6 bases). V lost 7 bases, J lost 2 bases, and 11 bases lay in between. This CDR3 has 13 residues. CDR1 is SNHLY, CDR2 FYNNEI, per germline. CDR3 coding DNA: TGTGCCAGCACCCGGGACTTGCAAGAGACCCAGTACTTC. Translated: CASTRDLQETQYF.

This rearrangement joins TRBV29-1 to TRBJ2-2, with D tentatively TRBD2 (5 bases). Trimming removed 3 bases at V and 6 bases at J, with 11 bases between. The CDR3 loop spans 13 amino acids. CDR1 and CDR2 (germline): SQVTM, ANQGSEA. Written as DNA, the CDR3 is TGCAGCGTTGAGGCGAGGGATGCCGGGGAGCTGTTTTTT. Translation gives CSVEARDAGELFF.

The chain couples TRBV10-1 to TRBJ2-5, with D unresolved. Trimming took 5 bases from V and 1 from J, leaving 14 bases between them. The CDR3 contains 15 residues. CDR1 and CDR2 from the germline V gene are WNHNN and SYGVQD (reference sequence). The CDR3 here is CASSSPFGTQETQYF. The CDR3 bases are TGCGCCAGCAGTTCCCCATTCGGAACCCAAGAGACCCAGTACTTC.

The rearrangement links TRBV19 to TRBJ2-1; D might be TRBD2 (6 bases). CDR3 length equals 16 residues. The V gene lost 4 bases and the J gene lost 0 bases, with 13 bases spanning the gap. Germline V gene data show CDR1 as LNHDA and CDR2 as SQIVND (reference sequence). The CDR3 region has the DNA TGTGCCAGTAGTACTATCGACGGGAGCTCCTACAATGAGCAGTTCTTC. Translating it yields CASSTIDGSSYNEQFF.

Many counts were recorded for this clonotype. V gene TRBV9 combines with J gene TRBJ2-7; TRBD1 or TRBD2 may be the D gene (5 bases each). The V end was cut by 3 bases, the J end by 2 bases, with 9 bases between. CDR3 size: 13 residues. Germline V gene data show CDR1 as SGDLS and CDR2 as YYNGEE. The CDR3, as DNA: TGTGCCAGCAGCGAGGGACCAACCTACGAGCAGTACTTC. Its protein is CASSEGPTYEQYF. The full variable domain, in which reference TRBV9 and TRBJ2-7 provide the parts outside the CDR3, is DSGVTQTPKHLITATGQRVTLRCSPRSGDLSVYWYQQSLDQGLQFLIQYYNGEERAKGNILERFSAQQFPDLHSELNLSSLELGDSALYFCASSEGPTYEQYFGPGTRLTVT.

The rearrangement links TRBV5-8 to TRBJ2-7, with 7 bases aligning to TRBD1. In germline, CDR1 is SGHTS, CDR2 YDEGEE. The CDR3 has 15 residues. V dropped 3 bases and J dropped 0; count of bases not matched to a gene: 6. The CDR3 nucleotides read TGTGCCAGCAGCTCGGACAGGAAATTCTCCTACGAGCAGTACTTC. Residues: CASSSDRKFSYEQYF.

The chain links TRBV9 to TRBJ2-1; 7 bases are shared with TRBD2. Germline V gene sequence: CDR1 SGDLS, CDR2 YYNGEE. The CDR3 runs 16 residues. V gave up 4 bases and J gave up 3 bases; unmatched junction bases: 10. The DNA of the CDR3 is TGTGCCAGCAGCCCTAGCGGAAAAGCTTACTACAATGAGCAGTTCTTC. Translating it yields CASSPSGKAYYNEQFF. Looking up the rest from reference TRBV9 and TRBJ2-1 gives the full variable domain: DSGVTQTPKHLITATGQRVTLRCSPRSGDLSVYWYQQSLDQGLQFLIQYYNGEERAKGNILERFSAQQFPDLHSELNLSSLELGDSALYFCASSPSGKAYYNEQFFGPGTRLTVL.

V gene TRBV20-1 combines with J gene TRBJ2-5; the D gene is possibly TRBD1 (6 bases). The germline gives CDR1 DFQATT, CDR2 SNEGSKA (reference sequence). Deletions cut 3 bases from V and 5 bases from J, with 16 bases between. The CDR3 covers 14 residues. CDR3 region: CSASATGSGETQYF. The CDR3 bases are TGCAGTGCTAGCGCTACAGGGTCCGGGGAGACCCAGTACTTC.

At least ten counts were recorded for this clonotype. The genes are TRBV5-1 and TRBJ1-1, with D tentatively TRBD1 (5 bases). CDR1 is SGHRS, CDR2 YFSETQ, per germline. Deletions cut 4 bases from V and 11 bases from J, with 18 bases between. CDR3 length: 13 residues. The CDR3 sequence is CASSPVGTEAAFF. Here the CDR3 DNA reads TGCGCCAGCAGCCCGGTGGGGACCGAGGCCGCTTTCTTT.

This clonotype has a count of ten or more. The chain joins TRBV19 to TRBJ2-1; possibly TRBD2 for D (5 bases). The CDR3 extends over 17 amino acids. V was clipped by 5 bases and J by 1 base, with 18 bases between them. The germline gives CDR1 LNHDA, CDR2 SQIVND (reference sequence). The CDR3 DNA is TGTGCCAGTAGTCCCCCCCGAGGGAGAAGTTCCTACAATGAGCAGTTCTTC. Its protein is CASSPPRGRSSYNEQFF.

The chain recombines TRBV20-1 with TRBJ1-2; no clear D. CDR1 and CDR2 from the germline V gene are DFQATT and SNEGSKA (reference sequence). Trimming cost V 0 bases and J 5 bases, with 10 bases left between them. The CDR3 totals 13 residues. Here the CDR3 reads CSARDHRIYGYTF. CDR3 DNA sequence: TGCAGTGCTAGAGACCACCGGATTTATGGCTACACCTTC.

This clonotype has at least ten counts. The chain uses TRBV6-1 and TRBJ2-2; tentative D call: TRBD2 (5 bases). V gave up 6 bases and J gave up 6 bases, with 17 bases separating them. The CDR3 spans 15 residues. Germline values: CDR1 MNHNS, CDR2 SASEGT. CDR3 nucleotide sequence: TGTGCCAGCAGGATTGCGGCGGGTTGGTCCGGGGAGCTGTTTTTT. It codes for CASRIAAGWSGELFF.

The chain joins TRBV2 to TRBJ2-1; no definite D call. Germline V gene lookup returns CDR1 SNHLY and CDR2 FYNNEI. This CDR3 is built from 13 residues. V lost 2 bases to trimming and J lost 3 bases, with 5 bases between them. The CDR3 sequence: CASSERNYNEQFF. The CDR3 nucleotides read TGTGCCAGCAGTGAACGGAACTACAATGAGCAGTTCTTC.

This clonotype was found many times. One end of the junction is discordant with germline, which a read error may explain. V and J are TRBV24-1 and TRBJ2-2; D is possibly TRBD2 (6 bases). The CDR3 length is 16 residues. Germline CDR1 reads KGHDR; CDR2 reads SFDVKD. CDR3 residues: CATSDLGAGWTGGLFF. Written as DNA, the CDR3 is TGTGCCACCAGTGATTTGGGGGCAGGGTGGACCGGGGGGCTGTTTTTT.

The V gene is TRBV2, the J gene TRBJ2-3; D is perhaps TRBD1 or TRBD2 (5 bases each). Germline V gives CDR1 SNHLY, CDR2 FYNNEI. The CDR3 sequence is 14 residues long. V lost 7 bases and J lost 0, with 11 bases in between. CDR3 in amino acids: CASNRDGSTDTQYF. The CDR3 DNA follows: TGTGCCAGCAACCGGGACGGTAGCACAGATACGCAGTATTTT. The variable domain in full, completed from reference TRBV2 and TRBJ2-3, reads EPEVTQTPSHQVTQMGQEVILRCVPISNHLYFYWYRQILGQKVEFLVSFYNNEISEKSEIFDDQFSVERPDGSNFTLKIRSTKLEDSAMYFCASNRDGSTDTQYFGPGTRLTVL.